These T cell receptor beta chains were read from a single sample in a study of regulatory T cells in long-lasting Graves disease. One entry per CDR3 protein, called by TCRdb with MiXCR from the multiplex PCR reads. Of roughly 380,000 distinct CDR3 sequences in the sample, about a sixth were seen once. The sequencing used peripheral blood mononuclear cells (PBMCs), collected at new diagnosis, from a patient treated with antithyroid drugs. The origin of the receptors is a female donor with Graves disease. CDR3s include the opening cysteine and the closing phenylalanine or tryptophan. The D gene is left open where the match is weak. Where a row states a size, it is once, few, many or the class of an expanded clone; other rows omit it.

clone size: many
J gene: TRBJ2-7
V gene: TRBV7-2
D gene: NA
CDR3 DNA: TGTGCCAGCAACCCTGTAGCAGGGAGTAGCTACGAGCAGTACTTC
CDR3 protein: CASNPVAGSSYEQYF

clone size: NA
J gene: TRBJ2-7
V gene: TRBV2
D gene: TRBD1
CDR3 DNA: TGTGCCAGCAGTGAAGTGTCAGGGGGAAGGTACGAGCAGTACTTC
CDR3 protein: CASSEVSGGRYEQYF

clone size: NA
J gene: TRBJ2-5
V gene: TRBV10-3
D gene: NA
CDR3 DNA: TGTGCCATCAGTGCAGCAGGGGTCCAAGAGACCCAGTACTTC
CDR3 protein: CAISAAGVQETQYF

clone size: NA
J gene: TRBJ1-4
V gene: TRBV29-1
D gene: NA
CDR3 DNA: TGCAGCGTTGGATCTAATGAAAAACTGTTTTTT
CDR3 protein: CSVGSNEKLFF

clone size: many
J gene: TRBJ1-4
V gene: TRBV9
D gene: NA
CDR3 DNA: TGTGCCAGCAGCGTAGAGTCGGAAACGGGGACTAATGAAAAACTGTTTTTT
CDR3 protein: CASSVESETGTNEKLFF

clone size: many
J gene: TRBJ2-3
V gene: TRBV7-2
D gene: NA
CDR3 DNA: TGTGCCAGCAGCTTAACGGGGGTTAGCACAGATACGCAGTATTTT
CDR3 protein: CASSLTGVSTDTQYF

clone size: few
J gene: TRBJ2-7
V gene: TRBV29-1
D gene: NA
CDR3 DNA: TGCAGCGTTGAAGATCGGGCCTCCTACGAGCAGTACTTC
CDR3 protein: CSVEDRASYEQYF

clone size: many
J gene: TRBJ1-1
V gene: TRBV18
D gene: TRBD1
CDR3 DNA: TGTGCCAGCTCAAAAGGGACAGACACTGAAGCTTTCTTT
CDR3 protein: CASSKGTDTEAFF

clone size: NA
J gene: TRBJ2-7
V gene: TRBV13
D gene: NA
CDR3 DNA: TGTGCCAGCAGCTTCGGCCGCTACGAGCAGTACTTC
CDR3 protein: CASSFGRYEQYF

clone size: many
J gene: TRBJ1-2
V gene: TRBV20-1
D gene: TRBD1
CDR3 DNA: TGCAGTGCGGCTAGGGGGCCCGATGGCTACACCTTC
CDR3 protein: CSAARGPDGYTF

clone size: many
J gene: TRBJ2-3
V gene: TRBV6-2/TRBV6-3
D gene: TRBD2
CDR3 DNA: TGTGCCAGCAGTTCCCGCGGGACTAGCGGGAGTCGAGATACGCAGTATTTT
CDR3 protein: CASSSRGTSGSRDTQYF

clone size: few
J gene: TRBJ1-3
V gene: TRBV6-2/TRBV6-3
D gene: NA
CDR3 DNA: TGTGCCAGCAGTTCCGCCAGAGAGACTGGAAACACCATATATTTT
CDR3 protein: CASSSARETGNTIYF

clone size: many
J gene: TRBJ2-3
V gene: TRBV11-2
D gene: NA
CDR3 DNA: TGTGCCAGCATAGCGGAGAACACAGATACGCAGTATTTT
CDR3 protein: CASIAENTDTQYF

clone size: many
J gene: TRBJ1-2
V gene: TRBV6-5
D gene: NA
CDR3 DNA: TGTGCCAGCAGTTACTCTTTAGACGATGGCTACACCTTC
CDR3 protein: CASSYSLDDGYTF

clone size: few
J gene: TRBJ1-5
V gene: TRBV6-2/TRBV6-3
D gene: NA
CDR3 DNA: TGTGCCAGCAGTTACTACAGCCTCAATCAGCCCCAGCATTTT
CDR3 protein: CASSYYSLNQPQHF